This entry features one T cell receptor beta chain sequence. Germline assignment: CDR1 SNHLY and CDR2 FYNNEI. Deletions cut 6 bases from V and 4 bases from J, with 12 bases between. The length of the CDR3 is 13 residues. These data originate in a study of T cell changes during pregnancy in multiple sclerosis. Repertoires were generated with immunoSEQ multiplex PCR, while TCRdb's copy carries only in-frame clones and drops some. The sample contains more than 35,000 clones, more than 75% of which appear only once. Sequencing used CD8+ T cells from peripheral blood mononuclear cells, obtained after pregnancy. This chain joins TRBV2 and TRBJ2-5; tentative D call: TRBD2 (5 bases). The receptor's source is a female donor in good health, enrolled as a control in a pregnancy study. CDR3 sequence (DNA): TGTGCCAGCAGACGGGAAATCGGAGAGACCCAGTACTTC. This encodes CASRREIGETQYF.